Below are 5 T cell receptor beta chains sequenced from a single sample in a study of T-cell memory formation after mild COVID-19. TCRdb analysed the 5' RACE reads with MiXCR anew, one entry per CDR3 protein. There are fewer than 200,000 distinct CDR3 sequences in the sample; around a sixth occur only once, and about 4% lies in the top ten. Specimen: PBMCs or a T cell subset sorted from them (not recorded which). The receptor set was obtained from a man between 18 and 35 years old who had mild COVID-19 (a few samples of this study predate the infection). Cell type and time point are not known.

This rearrangement joins TRBV6-6 to TRBJ2-3; 7 bases map to TRBD1. Unmatched junction bases numbered 9, after V lost 2 bases and J lost 1 base. CDR3 length: 17 residues. From germline, CDR1 is MNHNY and CDR2 SVGAGI (reference sequence). CDR3 protein: CASSYPYGQGGTDTQYF. CDR3 in DNA: TGTGCCAGCAGTTACCCTTACGGCCAGGGGGGCACAGATACGCAGTATTTT.

This clonotype was observed a few times. The V and J genes are TRBV5-6 and TRBJ2-3; D unclear. The CDR3 covers 14 residues. Germline V gene sequence: CDR1 SGHDT, CDR2 YYEEEE. Trimming removed 3 bases at V and 1 base at J, with 9 bases between. The CDR3 reads CASSYDWGTDTQYF. The CDR3 DNA reads as TGTGCCAGCAGCTATGATTGGGGCACAGATACGCAGTATTTT.

V is TRBV5-1 and J is TRBJ1-1; weak D call: TRBD1 (6 bases). From germline, CDR1 is SGHRS and CDR2 YFSETQ. The CDR3 is 14 residues long. The ends were cut back, 2 bases at V and 1 base at J, with 9 bases in the middle. The CDR3 DNA follows: TGCGCCAGCAGCTTAATACAGGGGAACACTGAAGCTTTCTTT. This translates into CASSLIQGNTEAFF.

The chain couples TRBV7-8 to TRBJ1-2, with a tentative D call TRBD1 (5 bases). The germline CDR1 and CDR2 sequences are SGHVS and FQNEAQ. The V end was cut by 1 base, the J end by 8 bases, with 11 bases between. The CDR3 sequence is 13 residues long. The CDR3 loop is CASSLVPGKGYTF. In nucleotides, the CDR3 is TGTGCCAGCAGCTTAGTTCCAGGGAAGGGCTACACCTTC.

The gene calls are TRBV6-2 or TRBV6-3 and TRBJ1-1, with TRBD1 matching 11 bases. V was pared by 5 bases and J by 5 bases, with 7 bases of the junction left unmatched. The V gene's germline CDR1 is MNHEY and CDR2 SVGEGT. This CDR3 spans 15 amino acids. The CDR3 sequence is CASSPGQGAWTEAFF. DNA for the CDR3: TGTGCCAGCAGTCCTGGACAGGGGGCTTGGACTGAAGCTTTCTTT.